This T cell receptor (beta chain) appears in the sequencing data of a study of cytomegalovirus exposure and HLA in healthy donors. In the study overall: Counted in an early data release were tens of millions of unique TCRs from HLA-typed donors. Findings of the study overall: An ancestry cluster, one associated with Asian ancestry, reportedly showed fewer N-insertions than the approximately 650-donor mean in a later analysis.

The PCR was carried out with 60 Vbeta primers and 13 Jbeta primers. Data came from immunoSEQ multiplex PCR; TCRdb stores just in-frame clones and leaves some out. This table holds under 130,000 clones, around 80% found once. Germline CDR1 is SQVTM and CDR2 is ANQGSEA. There are 11 residues in the CDR3. Trimming shortened V by 3 bases and J by 3 bases, and 5 bases separated the two germline ends. Concerning this clone itself: Antigen specificity is unknown.

This sequence was found in a man aged 25-45 years in good health and CMV-seropositive. J is TRBJ1-2 and V is TRBV29-1, with D possibly being TRBD1 (5 bases). The material sequenced was PBMCs. CDR3 bases: TGCAGCGTTGACAGGGACTATGGCTACACCTTC. Amino acid sequence: CSVDRDYGYTF.